The text below deals with one T cell receptor (beta chain). At least ten counts were recorded for this clonotype. The antigen it recognizes is unknown. No base quality information exists; no much larger clone differs at one position. As encoded in the germline V gene, CDR1 is SGDLS while CDR2 is YYNGEE. Reading from cysteine to phenylalanine, the CDR3 counts 15 amino acids. Only the CDR3 region is kept as DNA, spanning 45 bases read in frame from base 1. Relative to germline, V is missing 3 bases and J is missing 8 bases, with 9 bases of the junction outside any gene match. The sample was run on an Illumina HiSeq 2500. Quantitative 5'-RACE with molecular barcodes was the method used to prepare the TCR beta libraries. In the authors' own workflow: To identify disease-linked TCR variants, a new computational method was used, one built on a probabilistic model of VDJ rearrangement. TCRdb's own reprocessing of the public reads used fastp at Q25 and MiXCR and kept productive beta chains. Every distinct CDR3 protein forms one entry, paired with its most common genes and DNA. The V and J calls were not made by the authors but by TCRdb's processing. A total of about 39,000 distinct CDR3 sequences appear in this sample, around 3.8% of them only once. Clones ranked in the top ten supply roughly 4% of the sample.

The sample comes from a study of CD8 T cells in ankylosing spondylitis (TCRdb year 2017). With respect to the entire study: T cell receptor beta repertoires were profiled in healthy donors and ankylosing spondylitis patients so that disease-linked TCR variants could be found. In total, the full study cohort was made up of over a hundred healthy donors and 25 ankylosing spondylitis patients. Peripheral blood was sampled, and synovial fluid was also collected from ankylosing spondylitis patients. The research as a whole found: Blood from ankylosing spondylitis patients appeared to be characterized by a TCR beta motif made up of seven or eight highly homologous amino acid variants. Some motif variants had previously been reported in the synovial fluid and blood of reactive arthritis patients, which suggests shared mechanisms of disease initiation. In peripheral blood, the disease-linked clones were found at relatively low frequencies and had a CD8+ phenotype. The disease-linked clones were reported as significantly enriched in matched synovial fluid samples from ankylosing spondylitis patients.

The chain is assembled from TRBV9 and TRBJ2-1; TRBD2 fits 9 bases in the junction. The receptor was isolated from a female donor with ankylosing spondylitis or in good health (not recorded which). What was sequenced was blood, either unsorted or a sorted T cell fraction (not recorded which). The CDR3 is CASSGTAGGRDEQFF. The sequenced DNA is TGTGCCAGCAGCGGCACTGCGGGGGGGCGGGATGAGCAGTTCTTC.